This TCR beta chain was recovered during a study of memory B cells and T cells in multiple sclerosis. Study outcomes and limitations: Compartments had unequal clone-set sizes, affecting shared clonotype counts.

After stimulus-free culture, autoproliferating CFSE-dim and non-proliferating CFSE-high T cells were sequenced separately. Pooled replicate wells came from about 50 million CFSE-labeled PBMCs cultured 7 days without stimulus. CFSE at 0.5 uM labeled the PBMCs, which were then cultured unstimulated. The method was immunoSEQ multiplex PCR; TCRdb's version includes in-frame clones alone and lacks a portion of them. The table has 46,000 or so clones, roughly 82% seen once. This clone has just one count. Its specificity is not known. Germline loops: CDR1 KGHSH, CDR2 LQKENI. Between the trimmed V and J ends, which lost 0 bases and 6 bases, there was a span of 4 bases. There are 12 residues in the CDR3.

This receptor was obtained from a human donor with multiple sclerosis. Sequenced sample: PBMCs from blood kept in culture. V is TRBV18 and J is TRBJ2-3; the D is unclear. CDR3 DNA: TGTGCCAGCTCACCACCGTCGGATACGCAGTATTTT. Translation gives CASSPPSDTQYF.